This TCR beta chain came from a study of T cells after yellow fever vaccination. The CDR3 has 13 amino acids. V lost 6 bases and J lost 6, with 11 bases in between. The 5'RACE template-switching step produced TCR cDNA and added a universal primer site and UMIs. TCRdb re-called the 5' RACE reads with MiXCR, one entry per CDR3 protein. The sample yields hundreds of thousands of distinct CDR3 sequences, over 15% seen once. The receptor comes from a man aged 25-40 years who received the YFV17D yellow fever vaccine. The rearrangement uses TRBV12-3 or TRBV12-4 and TRBJ2-2; no definite D call. The specimen was PBMCs, collected 15 days after the yellow fever booster vaccination. CDR3 sequence: CASSVQVAGELFF. DNA of the CDR3: TGTGCCAGCAGCGTCCAGGTCGCCGGGGAGCTGTTTTTT.